The 14 T cell receptor beta chains below come from one sample, sequenced in a study of monozygotic twins with inflammatory bowel disease. TCRdb reworked the 5' RACE reads into one entry per CDR3 protein, no DNA. With around 190,000 distinct CDR3 sequences in the sample, the ten largest clones hold around 1.5%. Sample: blood. All receptors come from a human donor with ulcerative colitis or Crohn's disease, or a healthy co-twin of an affected twin (not recorded which).

The chain recombines TRBV11-2 with TRBJ2-2. There are 13 residues in the CDR3. The V gene's germline CDR1 is SGHAT and CDR2 FQNNGV. This CDR3 reads CASSLENSGELFF.

The V call is TRBV27, the J call TRBJ1-3. CDR3 length: 13 amino acids. Germline values: CDR1 MNHEY, CDR2 SMNVEV (reference sequence). The chain's CDR3 is CASRKPSGNTIYF.

The chain employs TRBV21-1 and TRBJ1-3; TCRdb picks TRBD1, but there is no DNA to check that call. TRBV21-1 is listed as a pseudogene. The CDR3 extends over 17 amino acids. The CDR3 reads CASSSRPGGGPGNTIYF.

J is TRBJ2-3 and V is TRBV7-2; TCRdb calls TRBD2, which cannot be checked without DNA. The CDR3 contains 15 residues. From germline, CDR1 is SGHTA and CDR2 FQGNSA. CDR3 sequence reads: CASSLRVGGTDTQYF.

The chain joins TRBV20-1 to TRBJ2-7; absent DNA, TCRdb's TRBD2 call cannot be checked. Germline V lookup: CDR1 DFQATT, CDR2 SNEGSKA (reference sequence). The CDR3 loop spans 14 amino acids. CDR3 protein: CSASHPDYPYEQYF.

The rearrangement links TRBV20-1 to TRBJ2-1; there is no DNA to check the TCRdb D call of TRBD2. The CDR3 has 15 amino acids. Germline CDR1 DFQATT, CDR2 SNEGSKA (reference sequence). CDR3 sequence: CSARKDSVSYNEQFF.

CDR3 region: CASSLNRGSYNSPLHF. V gene TRBV7-9 combines with J gene TRBJ1-6. CDR1 and CDR2 (germline): SEHNR, FQNEAQ (reference sequence). The CDR3 length is 16 residues.

This chain links TRBV29-1 with TRBJ1-1; TCRdb returns TRBD1, unconfirmable since there is no DNA. The germline V gene encodes CDR1 SQVTM and CDR2 ANQGSEA. The CDR3 spans 14 residues. The chain's CDR3 is CSALHRGQLTEAFF.

This chain uses TRBV12-3 or TRBV12-4 with TRBJ1-5; as DNA is missing, the TRBD1 call by TCRdb cannot be tested. CDR3 size: 15 residues. The CDR3 region is CASSLADRGSQPQHF.

V is TRBV20-1 and J is TRBJ2-1; lacking DNA, the TRBD1 call made by TCRdb goes unchecked. Per the germline V gene, CDR1 is DFQATT and CDR2 is SNEGSKA (reference sequence). The CDR3 has 11 residues. CDR3: CSASRPDEQFF.

The V and J genes are TRBV7-3 and TRBJ2-5; the TCRdb D gene call, TRBD1, has no DNA to confirm it. Germline-derived CDR1 and CDR2 are SGHTA and FQGTGA. CDR3 length: 13 amino acids. The CDR3 loop is CASSLRGTETQYF.

This chain links TRBV12-3 or TRBV12-4 with TRBJ1-1. CDR3 size: 14 residues. CDR3 residues: CASSSRGGETEAFF.

The V and J genes are TRBV11-2 and TRBJ2-7; TCRdb calls TRBD1, which cannot be checked without DNA. The CDR3 contains 13 residues. Germline V gene data show CDR1 as SGHAT and CDR2 as FQNNGV. The CDR3 spells CASSLGSGYEQYF. Based on the CDR3 plus reference TRBV11-2 and TRBJ2-7, the full variable domain is EAGVAQSPRYKIIEKRQSVAFWCNPISGHATLYWYQQILGQGPKLLIQFQNNGVVDDSQLPKDRFSAERLKGVDSTLKIQPAKLEDSAVYLCASSLGSGYEQYFGPGTRLTVT.

The chain combines TRBV12-3 or TRBV12-4 with TRBJ1-2. The CDR3 contains 15 residues. The CDR3 sequence is CASSPSGTHNYGYTF.